The clone carrying this T cell receptor (beta chain) has just one count. The germline gives CDR1 SQVTM, CDR2 ANQGSEA. The V and J ends lost 0 bases and 9 bases respectively, with 9 bases between them. The CDR3 has 12 amino acids. This entry belongs to a study of technical replicates of blood from a few donors. Generated by immunoSEQ multiplex PCR, the TCRdb table keeps only in-frame clones and is missing some. The data show around 76,000 clones, 80% to 95% seen once. The clonotype comes from a human donor in good health. The sequenced sample consisted of T cells isolated from PBMCs. The genes are TRBV29-1 and TRBJ2-1; D ambiguous. Written as DNA, the CDR3 is TGCAGCGTTGAAGATCTCAGAGGTGAGCAGTTCTTC. Its protein product is CSVEDLRGEQFF.